These 30 T cell receptor beta chains were sequenced from one sample in a study of OX40 agonist ivuxolimab in advanced cancers. Using immunoSEQ multiplex PCR, the repertoire was profiled, and TCRdb retains in-frame clones only, with some absent. The sample lists about 46,000 clones; 91% were seen once. The sequences come from CD4+ or CD8+ T cells sorted from blood, collected in a trial of the OX40 agonist ivuxolimab. Receptors originate from an adult with an advanced solid tumor such as melanoma, head and neck, liver or kidney cancer.

The rearrangement joins TRBV27 to TRBJ2-5; maybe TRBD2 (5 bases). The tail of the sequence fits TRBJ2-7 better, so the J call may be wrong. CDR3 length: 13 amino acids. CDR1 and CDR2 from the germline V gene are MNHEY and SMNVEV (reference sequence). The CDR3 DNA follows: TGTGCCAGCAGTTTTAGGGAGCTTAACGAGCAGTACTTC. Translated: CASSFRELNEQYF.

V usage is TRBV7-2 and J usage is TRBJ1-1; D remains unclear. CDR3 length equals 13 residues. Germline V CDR1 and CDR2: SGHTA, FQGNSA. Trimming stripped 8 bases from V and 2 bases from J, with 12 bases between. In nucleotides, the CDR3 is TGTGCCAGCTTGGCGGCTCCCAACACTGAAGCTTTCTTT. It is translated as CASLAAPNTEAFF. The whole variable domain, remainder taken from reference TRBV7-2 and TRBJ1-1, is GAGVSQSPSNKVTEKGKDVELRCDPISGHTALYWYRQSLGQGLEFLIYFQGNSAPDKSGLPSDRFSAERTGGSVSTLTIQRTQQEDSAVYLCASLAAPNTEAFFGQGTRLTVV.

The V gene is TRBV29-1, the J gene TRBJ2-7; D is uncertain. The germline V and J ends were trimmed by 4 bases and 3 bases, with 13 bases remaining between them. This CDR3 is built from 13 residues. Germline V CDR1 and CDR2: SQVTM, ANQGSEA. The CDR3 coding sequence is TGCAGCGTTGTCGCGGCCTGGGGCTACGAGCAGTACTTC. It encodes CSVVAAWGYEQYF.

The gene calls are TRBV11-2 and TRBJ2-2, with 7 bases aligning to TRBD1. Unmatched junction bases numbered 9, after V lost 4 bases and J lost 4 bases. Germline V gives CDR1 SGHAT, CDR2 FQNNGV. This CDR3 contains 16 residues. This chain's CDR3 is CASSSTGTDFTGELFF. The CDR3 nucleotides read TGTGCCAGCAGCTCGACCGGGACAGATTTCACCGGGGAGCTGTTTTTT.

The chain recombines TRBV7-6 with TRBJ2-2, with 7 positions matching TRBD1. The CDR3 has 15 residues. Germline CDR1 reads SGHVS; CDR2 reads FNYEAQ. The ends lost 1 base at V and 4 bases at J; junction bases unmatched: 3. The CDR3 loop reads CASSLGTGITGELFF. The DNA for the CDR3 is TGTGCCAGCAGCTTAGGGACAGGAATCACCGGGGAGCTGTTTTTT.

This rearrangement joins TRBV7-9 to TRBJ2-1; maybe TRBD2 (5 bases). Germline V gives CDR1 SEHNR, CDR2 FQNEAQ (reference sequence). Trimming removed 5 bases at V and 3 bases at J, with 8 bases between. The CDR3 consists of 13 residues. The CDR3 DNA reads as TGTGCCAGCAGCCCCCGGGACTACAATGAGCAGTTCTTC. This gives the protein CASSPRDYNEQFF.

This chain uses TRBV14 with TRBJ2-7; 8 nucleotides agree with TRBD1. The CDR3 length is 15 residues. V trimming: 4 bases; J trimming: 3 bases; junction bases outside the gene matches: 8. Germline CDR1 is SGHDN and CDR2 is FVKESK. The chain's CDR3 is CASSRRDRPYYEQYF. The CDR3 nucleotides read TGTGCCAGCAGCCGGCGGGACAGGCCTTACTACGAGCAGTACTTC.

CDR3 coding DNA: TGTGCCAGCTCAACCGGGACAGGCGGGGAAGCTTTCTTT. Amino acids: CASSTGTGGEAFF. This chain joins TRBV18 and TRBJ1-1; TRBD1 aligns across 8 bases. Germline CDR1 KGHSH, CDR2 LQKENI. The CDR3 loop spans 13 amino acids. With V trimmed by 5 bases and J by 8 bases, 7 bases remained unmatched.

This sequence joins TRBV2 and TRBJ2-5; 10 positions match TRBD1. The CDR3 length is 15 residues. Germline CDR1 reads SNHLY; CDR2 reads FYNNEI. The V segment lost 6 bases and the J segment 5 bases; nucleotides outside the gene matches: 9. CDR3 sequence: CASREGQGMVETQYF. The DNA for the CDR3 is TGTGCCAGCAGGGAGGGACAGGGGATGGTGGAGACCCAGTACTTC.

The V call is TRBV7-2, the J call TRBJ2-1, with 13 bases matching TRBD2. Trimming removed 2 bases from V and 8 bases from J; junction bases left unmatched: 9. CDR3 size: 17 residues. Germline values: CDR1 SGHTA, CDR2 FQGNSA. The CDR3 region has the DNA TGTGCCAGCAGCTTAACTAGCGGGAGGGTCCTGGTTGATGAGCAGTTCTTC. Residues: CASSLTSGRVLVDEQFF.

This clone showed up just a few times. The chain links TRBV7-2 to TRBJ1-5; D may be TRBD1 (6 bases). V lost 1 base and J 2 bases, leaving 9 bases between the germline ends. Looked up from germline, CDR1 is SGHTA and CDR2 is FQGNSA. The CDR3 is 15 amino acids. This CDR3 reads CASSLGYRGNQPQHF. CDR3 nucleotide sequence: TGTGCCAGCAGCTTAGGATACAGGGGCAATCAGCCCCAGCATTTT.

V is TRBV5-4 and J is TRBJ2-7; 7 nucleotides agree with TRBD1. The V gene's germline CDR1 is SGHNT and CDR2 YYREEE (reference sequence). Trimming cost V 4 bases and J 5 bases; bases outside gene matches: 9. The CDR3 spans 14 residues. The CDR3 loop reads CASSTAGTVHEQYV. The CDR3 nucleotides read TGTGCCAGCAGCACCGCCGGGACAGTCCACGAGCAGTACGTC.

This clone was recorded only once. The chain's CDR3 is CASSLAGRDTYNEQFF. CDR3 coding DNA: TGTGCCAGCAGCTTAGCAGGCAGGGATACGTACAATGAGCAGTTCTTC. The rearrangement uses TRBV7-2 and TRBJ2-1; D is possibly TRBD1 (5 bases). This CDR3 is built from 16 residues. Germline loops: CDR1 SGHTA, CDR2 FQGNSA. Trimming took 0 bases from V and 4 from J, leaving 13 bases between them.

This chain connects TRBV5-6 to TRBJ2-7; TRBD2 is a possible D gene (6 bases). V shed 1 base and J shed 4 bases, with 15 bases lying between them. CDR1 is SGHDT, CDR2 YYEEEE, per germline. The CDR3 covers 15 residues. Here the CDR3 reads CASSLFGGSPYEQYV. CDR3 in DNA: TGTGCCAGCAGCTTGTTCGGGGGATCCCCTTACGAGCAGTACGTC.

In this sample, this clone turned up once. The V gene is TRBV6-5, the J gene TRBJ1-3, with 7 bases that match TRBD1. The germline V gene encodes CDR1 MNHEY and CDR2 SVGAGI. Trimming took 0 bases from V and 0 from J; bases not matched to a gene: 2. The CDR3 loop spans 16 amino acids. This chain's CDR3 is CASSYSTGLSGNTIYF. The DNA of the CDR3 is TGTGCCAGCAGTTACTCGACAGGGCTCTCTGGAAACACCATATATTTT.

V usage is TRBV27 and J usage is TRBJ2-3; D is possibly TRBD2 (6 bases). Germline CDR1 is MNHEY and CDR2 is SMNVEV (reference sequence). V was pared by 0 bases and J by 8 bases, with 12 bases between. The CDR3 spans 14 residues. The CDR3 sequence is CASSLSLGGATQYF. In DNA, the CDR3 is TGTGCCAGCAGTTTATCATTAGGCGGGGCTACGCAGTATTTT.

The V call is TRBV27, the J call TRBJ2-5; D may correspond to TRBD1 or TRBD2 (6 bases each). V was cut by 6 bases and J by 3 bases, with 14 bases left in between. This CDR3 is built from 14 residues. CDR1 is MNHEY, CDR2 SMNVEV, per germline (reference sequence). CDR3 nucleotides: TGTGCCAGCAGCCCCCCGGGGGCCGAAGAGACCCAGTACTTC. Translation: CASSPPGAEETQYF.

A note on this clone: The sample holds other DNA sequences that translate to the same CDR3. The genes are TRBV28 and TRBJ2-7; a possible D gene is TRBD2 (6 bases). The CDR3 is 13 residues long. V was shortened by 2 bases and J by 3 bases, with 8 bases between the two germline ends. CDR1 and CDR2 (germline): MDHEN, SYDVKM. The CDR3 DNA sequence: TGTGCCAGCAGTTTACCGGGACTCTACGAGCAGTACTTC. Protein product: CASSLPGLYEQYF.

V is TRBV19 and J is TRBJ1-1; the D is unclear. The length of the CDR3 is 11 residues. The germline V gene has CDR1 LNHDA and CDR2 SQIVND (reference sequence). Deletions cut 7 bases from V and 6 bases from J, with 9 bases between. The CDR3 region has the DNA TGTGCCAGTATGGATTTCGCTGAAGCTTTCTTT. It encodes CASMDFAEAFF.

The genes are TRBV9 and TRBJ2-6, with 7 bases matching TRBD1. Germline V CDR1 and CDR2: SGDLS, YYNGEE. The CDR3 is 16 amino acids. V shed 3 bases and J 0 bases; nucleotides not matched to a gene: 3. CDR3 sequence: CASSGTGPSGANVLTF. CDR3 coding DNA: TGTGCCAGCAGCGGGACAGGCCCCTCTGGGGCCAACGTCCTGACTTTC.

The chain links TRBV7-9 to TRBJ2-5; TRBD1 matches at 7 bases. The CDR3 runs to 14 residues. Looked up from germline, CDR1 is SEHNR and CDR2 is FQNEAQ (reference sequence). V trimming: 5 bases; J trimming: 5 bases; junction bases outside the gene matches: 8. The CDR3 coding sequence is TGTGCCAGCAGCGACGGACAGGCCCGGGAGACCCAGTACTTC. Amino acids: CASSDGQARETQYF.

The rearrangement links TRBV6-5 to TRBJ2-7, with unresolved D. Trimming left V 0 bases short and J 3 bases short, with 15 bases between. Germline CDR1 reads MNHEY; CDR2 reads SVGAGI. The length of the CDR3 is 16 residues. The CDR3 bases are TGTGCCAGCAGTTACTCGTCAGGTGAAGCCTTCTACGAGCAGTACTTC. Translated: CASSYSSGEAFYEQYF.

The rearrangement links TRBV4-3 to TRBJ2-7; D gene unclear. CDR3 length: 17 amino acids. The V and J ends lost 0 bases and 4 bases respectively, with 19 bases between them. Germline CDR1 reads LGHNA; CDR2 reads YSLEER. In DNA form, the CDR3 reads TGCGCCAGCAGCCAAGAACCAACAGTCTTTACCGGGTACGAGCAGTACTTC. Translation: CASSQEPTVFTGYEQYF.

The chain joins TRBV2 to TRBJ2-7; D not certain. In germline, CDR1 is SNHLY, CDR2 FYNNEI. The V gene lost 6 bases and the J gene lost 3 bases, with 12 bases spanning the gap. The CDR3 is made up of 13 amino acids. This CDR3 is CASRPPGGYEQYV. The CDR3 nucleotides are TGTGCCAGCAGACCGCCAGGCGGCTACGAGCAGTACGTC.

The J gene is TRBJ2-1, the V gene TRBV28; D is ambiguous. The CDR3 contains 16 residues. V was clipped by 1 base and J by 0 bases, with 10 bases between them. Germline V gene lookup returns CDR1 MDHEN and CDR2 SYDVKM. CDR3 nucleotides: TGTGCCAGCAGTTTATTGATAGTCGGCTCCTACAATGAGCAGTTCTTC. Amino acids: CASSLLIVGSYNEQFF.

V gene TRBV7-9 combines with J gene TRBJ2-3; 7 bases are a match to TRBD2. This CDR3 is 16 amino acids long. V dropped 5 bases and J dropped 3; count of bases not matched to a gene: 11. Germline V gene data show CDR1 as SEHNR and CDR2 as FQNEAQ (reference sequence). The CDR3 sequence is CASSLGLGGLTDTQYF. The DNA for the CDR3 is TGTGCCAGCAGCCTAGGTCTGGGGGGGTTGACAGATACGCAGTATTTT. Full variable domain (outside the CDR3, taken from reference TRBV7-9 and TRBJ2-3): DTGVSQNPRHKITKRGQNVTFRCDPISEHNRLYWYRQTLGQGPEFLTYFQNEAQLEKSRLLSDRFSAERPKGSFSTLEIQRTEQGDSAMYLCASSLGLGGLTDTQYFGPGTRLTVL.

V and J are TRBV4-3 and TRBJ2-7, with 7 positions matching TRBD2. V trimming: 0 bases; J trimming: 2 bases; junction bases outside the gene matches: 13. CDR1 and CDR2 (germline): LGHNA, YSLEER. The CDR3 consists of 18 residues. The CDR3 coding sequence is TGCGCCAGCAGCCAAGATCGGATTTACAGCGGGATGACCTACGAGCAGTACTTC. It translates to CASSQDRIYSGMTYEQYF.

The chain joins TRBV19 to TRBJ1-2, with D possibly TRBD1 on 5 matching bases. Germline V gene lookup returns CDR1 LNHDA and CDR2 SQIVND (reference sequence). Trimming pared 11 bases from V and 1 base from J, leaving 11 bases between. The CDR3 length is 12 residues. This chain's CDR3 is CAVTGGNYGYTF. Written as DNA, the CDR3 is TGTGCCGTAACAGGAGGTAACTATGGCTACACCTTC.

The V call is TRBV7-9, the J call TRBJ2-3, with a weak D call TRBD1 (6 bases). The CDR3 is made up of 17 amino acids. The germline V gene has CDR1 SEHNR and CDR2 FQNEAQ (reference sequence). V was shortened by 2 bases and J by 6 bases, with 21 bases between the two germline ends. The CDR3: CASSLPLQGFFADTQYF. DNA for the CDR3: TGTGCCAGCAGCTTACCCCTTCAGGGGTTTTTTGCCGATACGCAGTATTTT.

V usage is TRBV7-9 and J usage is TRBJ2-1, with 11 bases fitting TRBD2. The V gene end was trimmed by 4 bases and the J gene end by 15 bases; junction bases not matched to a gene: 14. The germline CDR1 and CDR2 sequences are SEHNR and FQNEAQ (reference sequence). CDR3 length: 15 residues. The DNA for the CDR3 is TGTGCCAGCAGCTCCCCGGGACTAGCGGCGGCGATTGGGTTCTTC. Protein sequence: CASSSPGLAAAIGFF. The full variable domain, with the rest looked up from reference TRBV7-9 and TRBJ2-1, is DTGVSQNPRHKITKRGQNVTFRCDPISEHNRLYWYRQTLGQGPEFLTYFQNEAQLEKSRLLSDRFSAERPKGSFSTLEIQRTEQGDSAMYLCASSSPGLAAAIGFFGPGTRLTVL.